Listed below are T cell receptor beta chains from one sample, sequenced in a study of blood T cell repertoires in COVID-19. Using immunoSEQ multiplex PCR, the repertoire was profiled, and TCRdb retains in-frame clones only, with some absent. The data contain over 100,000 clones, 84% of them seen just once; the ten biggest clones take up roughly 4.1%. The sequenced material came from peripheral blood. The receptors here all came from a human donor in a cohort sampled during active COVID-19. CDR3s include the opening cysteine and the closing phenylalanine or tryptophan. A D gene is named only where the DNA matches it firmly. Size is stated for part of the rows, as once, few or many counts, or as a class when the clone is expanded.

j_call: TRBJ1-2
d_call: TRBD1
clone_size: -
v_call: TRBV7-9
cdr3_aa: CASRSGTDFGSYGYTF
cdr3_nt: TGTGCCAGCAGGAGTGGGACAGATTTCGGCTCCTATGGCTACACCTTC

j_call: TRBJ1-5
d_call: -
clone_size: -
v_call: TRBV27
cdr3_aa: CASSFSGQGYQPQHF
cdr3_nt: TGTGCCAGCAGTTTCAGCGGGCAGGGTTATCAGCCCCAGCATTTT

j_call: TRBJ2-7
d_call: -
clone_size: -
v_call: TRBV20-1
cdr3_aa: CSASEIRQGLYEQYF
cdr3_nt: TGCAGTGCTAGTGAGATACGACAGGGACTCTACGAGCAGTACTTC

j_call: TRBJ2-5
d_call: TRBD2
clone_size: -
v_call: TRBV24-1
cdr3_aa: CATEGGSGGARPYGQETQYF
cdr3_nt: TGTGCCACCGAAGGGGGTAGCGGGGGGGCCCGTCCTTATGGGCAAGAGACCCAGTACTTC

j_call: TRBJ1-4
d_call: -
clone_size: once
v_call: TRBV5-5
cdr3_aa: CASSRGRGENEKLFF
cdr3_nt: TGTGCCAGCAGCCGGGGGAGAGGGGAAAATGAAAAACTGTTTTTT

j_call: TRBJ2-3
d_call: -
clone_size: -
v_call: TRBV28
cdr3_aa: CATHYYADTQYF
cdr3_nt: TGTGCCACCCACTACTATGCGGATACGCAGTATTTT

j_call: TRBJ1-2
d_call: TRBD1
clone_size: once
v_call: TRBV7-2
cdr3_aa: CASSLLTGDYGYTF
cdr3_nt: TGTGCCAGCAGTTTGCTTACAGGGGACTATGGCTACACCTTC

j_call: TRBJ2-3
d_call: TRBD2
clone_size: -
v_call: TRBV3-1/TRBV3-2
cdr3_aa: CASSPRARGGDTQYF
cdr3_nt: TGTGCCAGCAGCCCAAGGGCTAGGGGAGGGGATACGCAGTATTTT

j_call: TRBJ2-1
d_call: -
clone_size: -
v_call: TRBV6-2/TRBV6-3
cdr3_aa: CASSFQYNEQFF
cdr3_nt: TGTGCCAGCAGTTTCCAGTACAATGAGCAGTTCTTC

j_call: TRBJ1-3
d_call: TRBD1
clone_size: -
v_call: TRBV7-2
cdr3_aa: CASSLGSRGDTIYF
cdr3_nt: TGTGCCAGCAGCTTAGGGAGCAGGGGGGACACCATATATTTT

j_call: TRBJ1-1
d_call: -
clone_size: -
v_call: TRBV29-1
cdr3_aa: CSVAGTPVGTEAFF
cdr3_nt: TGCAGCGTAGCCGGGACACCGGTAGGCACTGAAGCTTTCTTT

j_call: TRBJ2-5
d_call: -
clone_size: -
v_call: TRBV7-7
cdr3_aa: CASSLRVEVGETQYF
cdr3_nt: TGTGCCAGCAGCTTGCGTGTGGAGGTTGGAGAGACCCAGTACTTC

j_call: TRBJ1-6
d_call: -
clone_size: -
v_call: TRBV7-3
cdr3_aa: CASSSLGQNSPLHF
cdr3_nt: TGTGCCAGCAGCTCTCTCGGACAGAATTCACCCCTCCACTTT

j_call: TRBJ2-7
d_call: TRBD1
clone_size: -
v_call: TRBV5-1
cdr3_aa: CASKGGTGNSYEQYF
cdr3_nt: TGCGCCAGCAAGGGAGGGACAGGGAACTCCTACGAGCAGTACTTC

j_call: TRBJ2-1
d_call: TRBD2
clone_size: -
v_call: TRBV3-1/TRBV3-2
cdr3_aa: CASSQDPRGTTLNEQFF
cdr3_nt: TGTGCCAGCAGCCAAGATCCCAGAGGGACTACTCTAAATGAGCAGTTCTTC

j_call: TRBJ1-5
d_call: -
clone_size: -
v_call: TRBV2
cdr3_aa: CASRVGGVTNQPQHF
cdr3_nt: TGTGCCAGCAGGGTCGGGGGGGTAACCAATCAGCCCCAGCATTTT

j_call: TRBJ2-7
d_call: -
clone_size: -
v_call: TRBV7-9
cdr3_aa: CASSLTTGFSEQYF
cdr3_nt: TGTGCCAGCAGCTTGACCACAGGGTTCAGCGAGCAGTACTTC

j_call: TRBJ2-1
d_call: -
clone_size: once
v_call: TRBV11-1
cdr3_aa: CASSLELASGEQFF
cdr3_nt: TGTGCCAGCAGCTTAGAACTAGCTTCAGGGGAGCAGTTCTTC

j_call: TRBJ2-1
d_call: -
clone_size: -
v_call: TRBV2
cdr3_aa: CASAAYNEQFF
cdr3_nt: TGTGCCAGCGCAGCCTACAATGAGCAGTTCTTC

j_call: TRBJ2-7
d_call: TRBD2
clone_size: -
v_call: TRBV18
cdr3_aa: CASSPSRGGGEQYF
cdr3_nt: TGTGCCAGCTCACCTTCCCGCGGGGGTGGGGAGCAGTACTTC

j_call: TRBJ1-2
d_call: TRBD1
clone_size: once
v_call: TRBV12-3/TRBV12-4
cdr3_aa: CASSPRGFYGYTF
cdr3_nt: TGTGCCAGCAGTCCCAGGGGGTTCTATGGCTACACCTTC

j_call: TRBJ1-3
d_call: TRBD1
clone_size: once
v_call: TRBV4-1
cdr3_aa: CASSQQGQGAPGNTIYF
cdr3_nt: TGCGCCAGCAGCCAACAAGGACAGGGGGCACCCGGAAACACCATATATTTT

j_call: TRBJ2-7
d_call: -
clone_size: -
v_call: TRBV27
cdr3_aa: CASSLVGGRVYEQYF
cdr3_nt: TGTGCCAGCAGTTTAGTGGGGGGTAGGGTCTACGAGCAGTACTTC

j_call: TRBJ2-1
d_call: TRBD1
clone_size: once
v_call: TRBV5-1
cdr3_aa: CASSGGQGSNEQFF
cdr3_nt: TGCGCCAGCAGCGGCGGACAGGGGTCCAATGAGCAGTTCTTC

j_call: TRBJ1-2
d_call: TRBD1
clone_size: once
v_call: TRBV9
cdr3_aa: CASSELPGTGGDYTF
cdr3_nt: TGTGCCAGCAGCGAGCTCCCCGGGACAGGGGGAGACTACACCTTC

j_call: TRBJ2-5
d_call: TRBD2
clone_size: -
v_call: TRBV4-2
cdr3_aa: CASSQAGLAGETQYF
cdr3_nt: TGTGCCAGCAGCCAGGCGGGACTAGCTGGAGAGACCCAGTACTTC

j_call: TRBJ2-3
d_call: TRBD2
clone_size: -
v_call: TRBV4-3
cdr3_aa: CASSQDERGGLDTQYF
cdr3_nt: TGCGCCAGCAGCCAAGATGAGCGGGGGGGCCTAGATACGCAGTATTTT

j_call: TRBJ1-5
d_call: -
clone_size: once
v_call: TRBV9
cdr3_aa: CASSATVNQPQHF
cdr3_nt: TGTGCCAGCAGCGCGACAGTCAATCAGCCCCAGCATTTT